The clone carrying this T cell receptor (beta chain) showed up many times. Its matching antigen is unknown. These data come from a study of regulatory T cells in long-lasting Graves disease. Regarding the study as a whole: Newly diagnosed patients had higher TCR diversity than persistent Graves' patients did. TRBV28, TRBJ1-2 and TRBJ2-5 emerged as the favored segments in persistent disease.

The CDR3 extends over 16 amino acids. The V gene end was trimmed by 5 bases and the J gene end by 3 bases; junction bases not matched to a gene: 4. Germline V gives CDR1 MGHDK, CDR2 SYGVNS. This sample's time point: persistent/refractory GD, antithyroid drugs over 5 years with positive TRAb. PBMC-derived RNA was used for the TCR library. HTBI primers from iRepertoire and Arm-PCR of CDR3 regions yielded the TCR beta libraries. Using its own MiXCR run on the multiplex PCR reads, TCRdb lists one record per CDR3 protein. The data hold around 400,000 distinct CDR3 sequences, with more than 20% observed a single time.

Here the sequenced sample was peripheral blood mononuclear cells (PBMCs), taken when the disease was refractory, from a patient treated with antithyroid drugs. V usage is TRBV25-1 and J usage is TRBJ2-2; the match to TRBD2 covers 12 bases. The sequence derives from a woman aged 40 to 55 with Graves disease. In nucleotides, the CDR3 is TGTGCCAGCAGTTTAGGACTAGCGGGGCACACCGGGGAGCTGTTTTTT. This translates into CASSLGLAGHTGELFF.